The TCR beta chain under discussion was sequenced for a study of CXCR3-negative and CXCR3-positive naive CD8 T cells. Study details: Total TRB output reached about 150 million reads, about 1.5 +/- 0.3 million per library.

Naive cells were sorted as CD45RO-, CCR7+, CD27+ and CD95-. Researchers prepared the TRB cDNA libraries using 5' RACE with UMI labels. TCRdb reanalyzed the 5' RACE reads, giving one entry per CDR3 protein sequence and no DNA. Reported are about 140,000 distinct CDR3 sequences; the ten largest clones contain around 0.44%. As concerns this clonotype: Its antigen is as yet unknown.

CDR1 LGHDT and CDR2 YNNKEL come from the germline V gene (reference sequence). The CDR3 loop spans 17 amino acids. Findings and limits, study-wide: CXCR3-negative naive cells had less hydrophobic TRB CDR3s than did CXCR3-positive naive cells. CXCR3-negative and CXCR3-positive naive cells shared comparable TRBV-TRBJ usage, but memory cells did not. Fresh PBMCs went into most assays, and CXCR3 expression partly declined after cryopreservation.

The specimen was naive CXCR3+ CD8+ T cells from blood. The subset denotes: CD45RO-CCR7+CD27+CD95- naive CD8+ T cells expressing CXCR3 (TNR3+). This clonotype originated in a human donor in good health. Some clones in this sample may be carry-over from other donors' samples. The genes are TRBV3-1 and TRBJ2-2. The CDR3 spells CASSQVVADPNTGELFF.